A selection of T cell receptor beta chains follows, all from one sample in a study of brain T cells in children with intractable seizures. Profiled with immunoSEQ multiplex PCR; TCRdb holds only in-frame clones, not every one. The data hold tens of thousands of clones, with 90% to 95% observed a single time. The sequences come from peripheral blood, collected at surgery. The receptors shown here come from a girl aged 2 to 9 with Rasmussen encephalitis and intractable seizures. CDR3s include the opening cysteine and the closing phenylalanine or tryptophan. A D gene is named only where the DNA matches it firmly. Rows give clone size only sometimes, using once, few, many, or a class for an expanded clone.

>NA|TRBV2|NA|TRBJ2-1
TGTGCCAGCAGCGGGTGGGGTGAGCAGTTCTTC
CASSGWGEQFF
>NA|TRBV3-1/TRBV3-2|NA|TRBJ1-4
TGTGCCAGCAGCCAAGAAGCGCGGAGTAATGAAAAACTGTTTTTT
CASSQEARSNEKLFF
>NA|TRBV11-3|TRBD2|TRBJ2-5
TGTGCCAGCAGCTTAATTAGCGGGACCCCAGAGACCCAGTACTTC
CASSLISGTPETQYF
>NA|TRBV24-1|TRBD2|TRBJ2-7
TGTGCCACCAGTGATCGGCTAGCGGGAGCCAACGAGCAGTACTTC
CATSDRLAGANEQYF
>once|TRBV2|NA|TRBJ1-2
TGTGCCAGCACCCTGCTAGTTCAGTCCTATGGCTACACCTTC
CASTLLVQSYGYTF
>NA|TRBV6-4|NA|TRBJ1-1
TGTGCCAGCAGCAAGGAGTTAAACACTGAAGCTTTCTTT
CASSKELNTEAFF
>NA|TRBV9|NA|TRBJ1-2
TGTGCCAGCAGCGTAGGACGTGGTCGGTCTGGCTACACCTTC
CASSVGRGRSGYTF
>NA|TRBV5-1|NA|TRBJ2-7
TGCGCCAGCAGCCTGGGGGGGACAGCGTACGAGCAGTACTTC
CASSLGGTAYEQYF
>once|TRBV29-1|NA|TRBJ2-7
TGCAGCGTTGAAGATCGTATCAGAGGGTACGAGCAGTACTTC
CSVEDRIRGYEQYF
>NA|TRBV19|TRBD1|TRBJ2-3
TGTGCCAGTAGTGTGCCGGGGGCAGGGGGCCCAGATACGCAGTATTTT
CASSVPGAGGPDTQYF
>NA|TRBV4-1|NA|TRBJ2-7
TGCGCCAGCAGCCAAGCGGCAACTAGCTCCTACGAGCAGTACTTC
CASSQAATSSYEQYF
>few|TRBV14|NA|TRBJ1-3
TGTGCCAGCAAGAAGGGGCCTGGAAACACCATATATTTT
CASKKGPGNTIYF
>once|TRBV25-1|TRBD1|TRBJ1-6
TGTGCCAGCAGTGCCCCAGGGGGCGAACTCCACTTT
CASSAPGGELHF
>NA|TRBV11-3|TRBD1|TRBJ2-1
TGTGCCAGCAGCTTTTCCCGTGGGACAGGGTTTCCTAACAATGAGCAGTTCTTC
CASSFSRGTGFPNNEQFF
>NA|TRBV10-1|TRBD1|TRBJ1-4
TGCGCCAGCAGTGAGGGGGACAGGGTAACTAATGAAAAACTGTTTTTT
CASSEGDRVTNEKLFF
>once|TRBV30|NA|TRBJ2-3
TGTGCCTGGAGTGTTTCGGGAGATACGCAGTATTTT
CAWSVSGDTQYF
>NA|TRBV11-3|TRBD2|TRBJ2-3
TGTGCCAGCAGCTTGGGACTAGCGGGGAGAGGCACAGATACGCAGTATTTT
CASSLGLAGRGTDTQYF
>NA|TRBV5-1|TRBD1|TRBJ2-3
TGCGCCAGCAGCTTGTGGGACAGGGGCGCAGATACGCAGTATTTT
CASSLWDRGADTQYF
>NA|TRBV5-1|TRBD2|TRBJ2-7
TGCGCCAGCAGCTGGGGGTTAGCGGGAGAGTCCTACGAGCAGTACTTC
CASSWGLAGESYEQYF
>NA|TRBV28|NA|TRBJ2-6
TGTGCCAGCACCTGGGGGATCCGGAGCTCTATGGCCAACGTCCTGACTTTC
CASTWGIRSSMANVLTF
>NA|TRBV27|NA|TRBJ1-3
TGTGCCAGCAGGCCCGCCGGCCTCTCTGGAAACACCATATATTTT
CASRPAGLSGNTIYF
>few|TRBV7-9|NA|TRBJ1-3
TGTGCCAGCAGCTTAGGAGGCAGGGCCTCTGGAAACACCATATATTTT
CASSLGGRASGNTIYF
>NA|TRBV11-2|NA|TRBJ1-3
TGTGCCAGCAGTCGACAGGCATACTCTGGAAACACCATATATTTT
CASSRQAYSGNTIYF
>NA|TRBV13|NA|TRBJ2-1
TGTGCCAGCAGCTTAGGCTCAGATGAGCAGTTCTTC
CASSLGSDEQFF
>NA|TRBV7-3|TRBD2|TRBJ2-1
TGTGCCAGCAGCCCTAGCGGGGGCCACAATGAGCAGTTCTTC
CASSPSGGHNEQFF
>NA|TRBV24-1|TRBD2|TRBJ2-1
TGTGCCACAAAGGGGACTAGCGGAAACAATGAGCAGTTCTTC
CATKGTSGNNEQFF
>NA|TRBV6-4|TRBD2|TRBJ2-3
TGTGCCAGCAGTGAGGCGGGGGGGCCGTATACGCAGTATTTT
CASSEAGGPYTQYF
>NA|TRBV29-1|NA|TRBJ1-2
TGCAGCGGTCAGGAGGCTATCTATGGCTACACCTTC
CSGQEAIYGYTF
>NA|TRBV7-2|NA|TRBJ1-1
TGTGCCAGCAGCTTTAAACTCGGGAACACTGAAGCTTTCTTT
CASSFKLGNTEAFF
>NA|TRBV2|TRBD2|TRBJ2-5
TGTGCCAGCAGCCTTAGACTAGCGGGAGATGAGACCCAGTACTTC
CASSLRLAGDETQYF
>once|TRBV5-5|NA|TRBJ2-7
TGTGCCAGCAGCTTTCTTGTCATCCCTGGCGGGTACGAGCAGTACTTC
CASSFLVIPGGYEQYF
>NA|TRBV6-5|NA|TRBJ1-1
TGTGCCAGCAGACCCATGAACACTGAAGCTTTCTTT
CASRPMNTEAFF
>NA|TRBV7-9|NA|TRBJ1-1
TGTGCCAGCAGCCTACCCTCCGGGACCCACACTGAAGCTTTCTTT
CASSLPSGTHTEAFF
>NA|TRBV30|NA|TRBJ2-1
TGTGCCCAAAAAATCGCGACGGGACGGAACGGTGAGCAGTTCTTC
CAQKIATGRNGEQFF
>NA|TRBV10-3|TRBD2|TRBJ2-1
TGTGCCATCAGCAACACGGGACTAGCCTACAATGAGCAGTTCTTC
CAISNTGLAYNEQFF
>NA|TRBV18|NA|TRBJ2-7
TGTGCCAGCTCACCGGGCAGTGGGTACGAGCAGTACTTC
CASSPGSGYEQYF
>NA|TRBV15|NA|TRBJ2-7
TGTGCCACCAGCAGAATAGGGGGATCCTACGAGCAGTACTTC
CATSRIGGSYEQYF
>NA|TRBV30|NA|TRBJ2-7
TGTGCCTGGAGGCATACGGGACCCTACGAGCAGTACTTC
CAWRHTGPYEQYF
>once|TRBV3-1/TRBV3-2|NA|TRBJ1-4
TGTGCCAGCAGCCAGTCGGGAACAACTAATGAAAAACTGTTTTTT
CASSQSGTTNEKLFF
>NA|TRBV10-1|NA|TRBJ2-3
TGCGCCAGCAGTGCAGTCAGGGCTAGCACAGATACGCAGTATTTT
CASSAVRASTDTQYF
>once|TRBV11-3|NA|TRBJ2-7
TGTGCCAGCAGCTCGGACTCATCCTACGAGCAGTACTTC
CASSSDSSYEQYF
>NA|TRBV12-3/TRBV12-4|NA|TRBJ2-1
TGTGCCAGCAGTTTCTATCGAGACAATGAGCAGTTCTTC
CASSFYRDNEQFF
>NA|TRBV7-2|NA|TRBJ2-5
TGTGCCAGCAGCTTTCGTGGGGGCCTAGAGACCCAGTACTTC
CASSFRGGLETQYF
>NA|TRBV6-5|NA|TRBJ2-1
TGTGCCAGCAGTTCGGACAGCCACAATGAGCAGTTCTTC
CASSSDSHNEQFF
>once|TRBV5-1|TRBD1|TRBJ2-5
TGCGCCAGCAGCATAACGAAGGGACAGGGAGAGACCCAGTACTTC
CASSITKGQGETQYF
>few|TRBV7-8|TRBD1|TRBJ2-7
TGTGCCAGCAGCTTTCACCGGGACAGGATGAACTACGAGCAGTACTTC
CASSFHRDRMNYEQYF
>NA|TRBV7-2|NA|TRBJ2-3
TGTGCCAGCAGCCCCGGGGGCGGACCCATAAATACGCAGTATTTT
CASSPGGGPINTQYF
>once|TRBV27|NA|TRBJ2-7
TGTGCCAGCAGATTGACTGGGAGCTCCTACGAGCAGTACTTC
CASRLTGSSYEQYF
>few|TRBV2|NA|TRBJ2-7
TGTGCCAGCAGTGAAGAATTACTCTACGAGCAGTACTTC
CASSEELLYEQYF
>NA|TRBV27|NA|TRBJ2-3
TGTGCCAGCAGCCGAAAAGTACGGGCGGCAGGGAGCACAGATACGCAGTATTTT
CASSRKVRAAGSTDTQYF
>NA|TRBV29-1|TRBD1|TRBJ1-2
TGCAGCGCCCCATGGACAGGCCCCCATGGCTACACCTTC
CSAPWTGPHGYTF
>NA|TRBV15|NA|TRBJ1-2
TGTGCCACCAGCATAGGGGGGGCGGGGGATGGCTACACCTTC
CATSIGGAGDGYTF
>NA|TRBV10-1|NA|TRBJ2-6
TGCGCCAGCAGTGTGGGGGCTGGGGCCAACGTCCTGACTTTC
CASSVGAGANVLTF
>NA|TRBV19|NA|TRBJ1-5
TGTGCCAGTAAGCCGGGGGTTTTCAATCAGCCCCAGCATTTT
CASKPGVFNQPQHF
>few|TRBV19|TRBD2|TRBJ2-2
TGTGCCAGTATAAAGCGAGCGGGAGTAGCCGGGGAGCTGTTTTTT
CASIKRAGVAGELFF
>NA|TRBV5-1|TRBD1|TRBJ2-7
TGCGCCAGCAGCTTGTCTGGGACAGGGACTACCTACGAGCAGTACTTC
CASSLSGTGTTYEQYF
>NA|TRBV5-6|NA|TRBJ2-5
TGTGCCAGCAGTCAGTCCCCGAATGGCGAGACCCAGTACTTC
CASSQSPNGETQYF
>NA|TRBV7-9|TRBD1|TRBJ2-1
TGTGCCAGCAGCTCCGCCCCCGGGACAGGCCCACTGGATGAGCAGTTCTTC
CASSSAPGTGPLDEQFF
>NA|TRBV4-1|TRBD1|TRBJ1-4
TGCGCCAGCAGCCAACTCACCGGGACAGGGAGATCACCTATAGGAAAACTGTTTTTT
CASSQLTGTGRSPIGKLFF